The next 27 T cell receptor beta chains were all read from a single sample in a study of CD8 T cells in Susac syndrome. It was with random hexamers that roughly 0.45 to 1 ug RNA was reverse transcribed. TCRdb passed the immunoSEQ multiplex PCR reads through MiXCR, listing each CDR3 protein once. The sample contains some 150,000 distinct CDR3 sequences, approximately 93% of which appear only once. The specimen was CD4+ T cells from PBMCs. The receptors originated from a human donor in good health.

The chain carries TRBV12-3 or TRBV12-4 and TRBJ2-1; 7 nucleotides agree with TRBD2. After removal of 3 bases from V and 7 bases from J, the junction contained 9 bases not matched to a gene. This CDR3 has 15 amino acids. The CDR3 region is CASSFSGRAGNEQFF. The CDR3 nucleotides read TGTGCCAGCAGTTTTAGTGGGAGGGCCGGAAATGAGCAGTTCTTC.

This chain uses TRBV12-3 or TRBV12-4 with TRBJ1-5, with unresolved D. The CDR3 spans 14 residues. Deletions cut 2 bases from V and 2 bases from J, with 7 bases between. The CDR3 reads CASSLPGGNQPQHF. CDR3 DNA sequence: TGTGCCAGCAGTTTACCGGGAGGCAATCAGCCCCAGCATTTT.

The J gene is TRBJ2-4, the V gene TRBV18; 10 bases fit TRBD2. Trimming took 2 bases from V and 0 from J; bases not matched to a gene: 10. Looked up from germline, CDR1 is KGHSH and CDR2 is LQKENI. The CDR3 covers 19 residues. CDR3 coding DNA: TGTGCCAGCTCACCAAAACTAGCGGGAAGTGATCGAGCCAAAAACATTCAGTACTTC. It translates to CASSPKLAGSDRAKNIQYF.

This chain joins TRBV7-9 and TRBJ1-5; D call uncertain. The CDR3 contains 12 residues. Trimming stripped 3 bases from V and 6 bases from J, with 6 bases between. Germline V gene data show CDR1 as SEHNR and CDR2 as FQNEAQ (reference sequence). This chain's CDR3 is CASSFDIQPQHF. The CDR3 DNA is TGTGCCAGCAGCTTCGACATTCAGCCCCAGCATTTT.

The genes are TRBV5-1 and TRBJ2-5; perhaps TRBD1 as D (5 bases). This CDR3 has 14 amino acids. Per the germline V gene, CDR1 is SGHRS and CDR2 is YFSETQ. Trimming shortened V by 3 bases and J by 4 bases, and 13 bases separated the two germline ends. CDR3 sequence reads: CASSYLQGRETQYF. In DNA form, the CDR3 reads TGCGCCAGCAGCTATCTTCAGGGTCGAGAGACCCAGTACTTC.

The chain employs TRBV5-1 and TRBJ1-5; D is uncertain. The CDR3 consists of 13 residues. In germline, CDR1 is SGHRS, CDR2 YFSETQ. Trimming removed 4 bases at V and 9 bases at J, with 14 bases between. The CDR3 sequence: CASSPVGKMPQHF. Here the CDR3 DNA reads TGCGCCAGCAGCCCAGTGGGGAAAATGCCCCAGCATTTT.

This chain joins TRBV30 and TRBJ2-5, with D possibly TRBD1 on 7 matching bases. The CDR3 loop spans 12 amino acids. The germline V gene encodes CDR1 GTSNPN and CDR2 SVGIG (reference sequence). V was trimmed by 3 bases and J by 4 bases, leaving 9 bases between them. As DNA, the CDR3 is TGTGCCTGGAGCCAGGGGGGAGAGACCCAGTACTTC. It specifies CAWSQGGETQYF.

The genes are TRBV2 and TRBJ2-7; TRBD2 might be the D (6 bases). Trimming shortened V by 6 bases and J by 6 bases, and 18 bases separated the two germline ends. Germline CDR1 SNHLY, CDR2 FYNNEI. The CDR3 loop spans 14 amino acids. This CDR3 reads CASRSSATSSEQYF. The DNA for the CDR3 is TGTGCCAGCAGATCTAGCGCGACGTCCAGCGAGCAGTACTTC. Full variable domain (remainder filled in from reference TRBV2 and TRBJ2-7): EPEVTQTPSHQVTQMGQEVILRCVPISNHLYFYWYRQILGQKVEFLVSFYNNEISEKSEIFDDQFSVERPDGSNFTLKIRSTKLEDSAMYFCASRSSATSSEQYFGPGTRLTVT.

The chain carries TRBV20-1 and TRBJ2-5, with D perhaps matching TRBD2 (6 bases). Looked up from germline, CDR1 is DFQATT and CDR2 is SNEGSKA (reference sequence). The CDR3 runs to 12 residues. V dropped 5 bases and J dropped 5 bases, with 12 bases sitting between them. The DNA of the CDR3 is TGCAGTGCTCAGGGAGGTGATGAGACCCAGTACTTC. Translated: CSAQGGDETQYF.

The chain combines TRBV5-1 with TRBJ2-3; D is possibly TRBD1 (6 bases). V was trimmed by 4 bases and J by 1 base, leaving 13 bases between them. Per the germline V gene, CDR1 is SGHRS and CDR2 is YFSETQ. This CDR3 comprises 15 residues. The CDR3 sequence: CASSDQQGRTDTQYF. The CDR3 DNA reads TGCGCCAGCAGCGATCAACAGGGTCGCACAGATACGCAGTATTTT. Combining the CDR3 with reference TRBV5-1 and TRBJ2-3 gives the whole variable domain KAGVTQTPRYLIKTRGQQVTLSCSPISGHRSVSWYQQTPGQGLQFLFEYFSETQRNKGNFPGRFSGRQFSNSRSEMNVSTLELGDSALYLCASSDQQGRTDTQYFGPGTRLTVL.

The chain's CDR3 is CASSPGSTSGSAETQYF. The CDR3 region has the DNA TGTGCCAGCAGCCCAGGGTCCACTAGCGGGAGTGCCGAGACCCAGTACTTC. This chain connects TRBV7-9 to TRBJ2-5, with 11 bases fitting TRBD2. The CDR3 is 17 residues long. The J segment lost 5 bases and the V segment lost 5 bases, leaving 13 bases of the junction unmatched. Germline values: CDR1 SEHNR, CDR2 FQNEAQ (reference sequence). The full variable domain, in which reference TRBV7-9 and TRBJ2-5 provide the parts outside the CDR3, is DTGVSQNPRHKITKRGQNVTFRCDPISEHNRLYWYRQTLGQGPEFLTYFQNEAQLEKSRLLSDRFSAERPKGSFSTLEIQRTEQGDSAMYLCASSPGSTSGSAETQYFGPGTRLLVL.

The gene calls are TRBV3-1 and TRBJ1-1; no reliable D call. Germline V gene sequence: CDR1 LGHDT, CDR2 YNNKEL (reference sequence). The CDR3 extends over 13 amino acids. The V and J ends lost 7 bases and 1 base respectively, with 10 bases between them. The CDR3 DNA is TGTGCCAGCACCTCTACTTGGAACACTGAAGCTTTCTTT. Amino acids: CASTSTWNTEAFF.

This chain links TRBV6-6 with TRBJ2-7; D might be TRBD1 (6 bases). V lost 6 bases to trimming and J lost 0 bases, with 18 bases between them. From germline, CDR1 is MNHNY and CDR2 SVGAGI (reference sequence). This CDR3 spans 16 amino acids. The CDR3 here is CASSTLGRGSSYEQYF. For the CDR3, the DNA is TGTGCCAGCAGCACCCTTGGTAGGGGGAGCTCCTACGAGCAGTACTTC.

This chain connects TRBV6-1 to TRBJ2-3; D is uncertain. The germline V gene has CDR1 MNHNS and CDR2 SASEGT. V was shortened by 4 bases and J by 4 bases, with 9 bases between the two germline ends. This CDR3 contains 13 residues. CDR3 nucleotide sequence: TGTGCCAGCAGTGGAGAAGCCGCAGATACGCAGTATTTT. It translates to CASSGEAADTQYF.

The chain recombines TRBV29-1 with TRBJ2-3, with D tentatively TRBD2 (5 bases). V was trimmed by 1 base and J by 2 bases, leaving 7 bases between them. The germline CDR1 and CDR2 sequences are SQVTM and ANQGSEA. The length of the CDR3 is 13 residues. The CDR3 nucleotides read TGCAGCGTTGAAGGGACTGTCACAGATACGCAGTATTTT. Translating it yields CSVEGTVTDTQYF.

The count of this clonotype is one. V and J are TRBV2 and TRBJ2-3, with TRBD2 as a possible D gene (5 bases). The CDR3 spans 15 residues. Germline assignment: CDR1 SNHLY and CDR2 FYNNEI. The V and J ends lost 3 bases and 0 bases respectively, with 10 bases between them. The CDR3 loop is CASSDLLGSTDTQYF. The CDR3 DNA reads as TGTGCCAGCAGTGACCTACTAGGTAGCACAGATACGCAGTATTTT.

CDR3 region: CASSQTGLAVEQYF. DNA for the CDR3: TGTGCCAGCAGCCAGACAGGACTAGCAGTCGAGCAGTACTTC. The J gene is TRBJ2-7, the V gene TRBV7-9; 8 nucleotides agree with TRBD2. Germline trimming cut 5 bases from V and 6 bases from J; bases unmatched to any gene: 9. CDR1 SEHNR and CDR2 FQNEAQ come from the germline V gene (reference sequence). The CDR3 length is 14 residues.

This CDR3 reads CSARPLTGVGFLGTEAFF. The DNA for the CDR3 is TGCAGTGCTAGACCTCTTACAGGGGTTGGGTTTCTAGGCACTGAAGCTTTCTTT. This chain connects TRBV20-1 to TRBJ1-1; 7 bases align to TRBD1. The CDR3 is 18 residues long. V lost 2 bases and J lost 4; bases outside the gene matches: 19. Germline V gives CDR1 DFQATT, CDR2 SNEGSKA (reference sequence).

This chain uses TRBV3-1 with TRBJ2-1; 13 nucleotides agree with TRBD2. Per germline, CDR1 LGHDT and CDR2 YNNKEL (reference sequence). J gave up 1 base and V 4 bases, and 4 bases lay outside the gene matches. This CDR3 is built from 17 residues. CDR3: CASSLWTSGRSYNEQFF. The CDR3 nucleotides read TGTGCCAGCAGCCTTTGGACTAGCGGGAGATCCTACAATGAGCAGTTCTTC.

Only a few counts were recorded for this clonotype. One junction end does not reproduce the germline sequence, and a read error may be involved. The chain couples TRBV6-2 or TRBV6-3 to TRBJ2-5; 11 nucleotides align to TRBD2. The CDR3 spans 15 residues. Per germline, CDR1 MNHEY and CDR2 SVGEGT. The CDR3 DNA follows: TGTGCCAGCAGGAAGACTAGCGGGAAACAAGGGACCCAGTACTTC. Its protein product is CASRKTSGKQGTQYF.

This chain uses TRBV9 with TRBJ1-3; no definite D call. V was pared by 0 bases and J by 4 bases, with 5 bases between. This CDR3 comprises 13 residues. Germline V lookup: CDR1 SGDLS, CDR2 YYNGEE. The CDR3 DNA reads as TGTGCCAGCAGCGTAGTTGGGGGAAACACCATATATTTT. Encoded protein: CASSVVGGNTIYF. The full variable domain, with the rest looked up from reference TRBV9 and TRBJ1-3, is DSGVTQTPKHLITATGQRVTLRCSPRSGDLSVYWYQQSLDQGLQFLIQYYNGEERAKGNILERFSAQQFPDLHSELNLSSLELGDSALYFCASSVVGGNTIYFGEGSWLTVV.

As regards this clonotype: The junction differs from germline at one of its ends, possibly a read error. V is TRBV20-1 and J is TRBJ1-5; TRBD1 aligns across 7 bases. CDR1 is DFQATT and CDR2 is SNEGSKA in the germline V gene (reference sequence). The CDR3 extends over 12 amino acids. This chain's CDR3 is CSAGDRDQPQHF. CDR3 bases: TGCAGTGCTGGAGACAGGGATCAGCCCCAGCATTTT.

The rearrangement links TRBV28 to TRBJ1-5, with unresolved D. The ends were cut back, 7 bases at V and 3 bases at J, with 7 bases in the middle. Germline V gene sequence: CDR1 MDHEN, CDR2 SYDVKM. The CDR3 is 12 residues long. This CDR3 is CASTRVNQPQHF. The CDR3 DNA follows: TGTGCCAGCACTAGGGTCAATCAGCCCCAGCATTTT.

The CDR3 DNA sequence: TGTGCCAGCAGCTCCCCCTTATTGGGGGGCGTTTCAGATACGCAGTATTTT. Protein product: CASSSPLLGGVSDTQYF. J is TRBJ2-3 and V is TRBV7-9; D tentatively reads TRBD1 or TRBD2 (6 bases each). Trimming pared 4 bases from V and 4 bases from J, leaving 21 bases between. The CDR3 extends over 17 amino acids. The germline V gene has CDR1 SEHNR and CDR2 FQNEAQ (reference sequence).

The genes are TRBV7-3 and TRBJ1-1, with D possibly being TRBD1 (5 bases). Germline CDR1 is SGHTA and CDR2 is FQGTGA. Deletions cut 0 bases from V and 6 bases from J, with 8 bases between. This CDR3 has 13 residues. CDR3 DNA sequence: TGTGCCAGCAGCTTAACAGGGGCCTCTGAAGCTTTCTTT. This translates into CASSLTGASEAFF.

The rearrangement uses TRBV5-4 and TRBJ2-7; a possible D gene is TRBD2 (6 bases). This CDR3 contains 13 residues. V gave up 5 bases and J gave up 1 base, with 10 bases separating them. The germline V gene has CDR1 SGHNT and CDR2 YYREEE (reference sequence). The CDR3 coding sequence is TGTGCCAGCAGGCCCCGGGGGTCCTACGAGCAGTACTTC. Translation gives CASRPRGSYEQYF. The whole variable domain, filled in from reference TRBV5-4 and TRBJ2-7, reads ETGVTQSPTHLIKTRGQQVTLRCSSQSGHNTVSWYQQALGQGPQFIFQYYREEENGRGNFPPRFSGLQFPNYSSELNVNALELDDSALYLCASRPRGSYEQYFGPGTRLTVT.

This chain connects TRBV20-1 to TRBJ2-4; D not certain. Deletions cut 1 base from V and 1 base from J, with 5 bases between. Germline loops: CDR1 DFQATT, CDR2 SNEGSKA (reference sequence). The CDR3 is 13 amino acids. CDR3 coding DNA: TGCAGTGCTAGAGCTAGGGCCAAAAACATTCAGTACTTC. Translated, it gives CSARARAKNIQYF.